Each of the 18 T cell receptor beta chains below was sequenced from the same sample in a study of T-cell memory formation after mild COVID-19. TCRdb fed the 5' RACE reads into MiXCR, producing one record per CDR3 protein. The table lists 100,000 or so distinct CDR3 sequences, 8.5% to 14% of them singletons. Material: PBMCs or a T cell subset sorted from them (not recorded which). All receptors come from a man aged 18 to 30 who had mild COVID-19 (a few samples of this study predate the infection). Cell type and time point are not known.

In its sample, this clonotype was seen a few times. The chain's CDR3 is CASSYLWSGGVSHEQYF. In DNA form, the CDR3 reads TGTGCCAGCAGTTATCTTTGGTCAGGGGGTGTTTCCCACGAGCAGTACTTC. The rearrangement joins TRBV6-5 to TRBJ2-7; 7 nucleotides line up with TRBD1. The V and J ends lost 3 bases and 5 bases, in that order; junction bases with no gene match: 16. CDR3 size: 17 residues. Germline V gene sequence: CDR1 MNHEY, CDR2 SVGAGI.

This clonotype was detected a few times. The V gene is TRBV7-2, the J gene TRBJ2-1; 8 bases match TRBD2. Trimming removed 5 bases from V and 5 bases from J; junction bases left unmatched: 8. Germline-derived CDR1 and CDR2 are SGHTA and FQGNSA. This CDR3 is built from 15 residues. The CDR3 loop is CASSPFAGGHNEQFF. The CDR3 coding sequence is TGTGCCAGCAGCCCCTTCGCGGGGGGACACAATGAGCAGTTCTTC.

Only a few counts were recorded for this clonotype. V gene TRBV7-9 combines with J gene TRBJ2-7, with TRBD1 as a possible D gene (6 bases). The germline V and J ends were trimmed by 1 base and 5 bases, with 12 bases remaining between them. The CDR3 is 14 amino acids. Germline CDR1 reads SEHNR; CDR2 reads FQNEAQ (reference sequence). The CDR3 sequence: CASSLEQGVHEQYF. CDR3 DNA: TGTGCCAGCAGCTTAGAACAGGGCGTGCACGAGCAGTACTTC.

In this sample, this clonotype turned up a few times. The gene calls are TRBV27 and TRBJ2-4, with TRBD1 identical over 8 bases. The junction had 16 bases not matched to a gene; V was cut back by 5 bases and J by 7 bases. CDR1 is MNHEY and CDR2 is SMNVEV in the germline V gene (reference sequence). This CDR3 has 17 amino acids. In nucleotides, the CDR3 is TGTGCCAGCAGTCCAAAGTCTAGACAGGGGATGAGGAACATTCAGTACTTC. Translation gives CASSPKSRQGMRNIQYF.

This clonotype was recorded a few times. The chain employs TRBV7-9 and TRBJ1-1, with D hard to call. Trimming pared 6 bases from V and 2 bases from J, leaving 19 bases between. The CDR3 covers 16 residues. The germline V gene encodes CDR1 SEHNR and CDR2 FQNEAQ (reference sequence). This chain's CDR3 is CASSPTHLGSNTEAFF. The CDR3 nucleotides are TGTGCCAGCAGTCCTACCCACCTGGGCAGCAACACTGAAGCTTTCTTT.

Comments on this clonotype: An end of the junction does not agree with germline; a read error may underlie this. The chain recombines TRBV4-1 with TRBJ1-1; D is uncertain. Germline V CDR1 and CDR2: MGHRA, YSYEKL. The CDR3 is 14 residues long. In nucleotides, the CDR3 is TGCGCCAGCAGCCAAACGGCAGCAAACCGCAAAGGGTCCTTT. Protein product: CASSQTAANRKGSF.

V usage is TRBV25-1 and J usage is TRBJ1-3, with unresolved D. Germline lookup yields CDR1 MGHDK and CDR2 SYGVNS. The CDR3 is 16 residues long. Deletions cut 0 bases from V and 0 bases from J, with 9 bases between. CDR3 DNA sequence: TGTGCCAGCAGTGAATATGGGGTCAGCTCTGGAAACACCATATATTTT. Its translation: CASSEYGVSSGNTIYF.

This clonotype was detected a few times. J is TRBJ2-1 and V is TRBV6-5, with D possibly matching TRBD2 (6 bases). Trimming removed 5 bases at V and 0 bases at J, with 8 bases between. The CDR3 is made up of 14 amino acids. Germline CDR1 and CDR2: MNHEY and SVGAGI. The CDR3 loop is CASSPGLSYNEQFF. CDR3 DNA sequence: TGTGCCAGCAGTCCGGGACTCTCCTACAATGAGCAGTTCTTC.

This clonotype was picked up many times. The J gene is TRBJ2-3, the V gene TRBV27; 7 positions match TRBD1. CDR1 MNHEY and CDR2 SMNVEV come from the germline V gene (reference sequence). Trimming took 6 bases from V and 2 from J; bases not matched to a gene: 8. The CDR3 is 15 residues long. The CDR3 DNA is TGTGCCAGCAGCCCCGGGACAGCAATCACAGATACGCAGTATTTT. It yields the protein CASSPGTAITDTQYF.

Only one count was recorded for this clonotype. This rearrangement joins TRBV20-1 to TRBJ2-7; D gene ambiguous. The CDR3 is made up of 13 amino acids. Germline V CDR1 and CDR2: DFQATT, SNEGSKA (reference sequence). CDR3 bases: TGCAGAGCTAGGCCCCCGGGTTCCTACGAGCAGTACGTC. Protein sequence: CRARPPGSYEQYV.

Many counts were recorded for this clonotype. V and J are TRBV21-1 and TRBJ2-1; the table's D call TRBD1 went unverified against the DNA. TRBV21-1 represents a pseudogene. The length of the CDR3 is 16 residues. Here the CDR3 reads CASSASGRDKNNEQFF. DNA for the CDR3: TGTGCCAGCAGCGCCAGTGGTAGGGACAAAAACAATGAGCAGTTCTTC.

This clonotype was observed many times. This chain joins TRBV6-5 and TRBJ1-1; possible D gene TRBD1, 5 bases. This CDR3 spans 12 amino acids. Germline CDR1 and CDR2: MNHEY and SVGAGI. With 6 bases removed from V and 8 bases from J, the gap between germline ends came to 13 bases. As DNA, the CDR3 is TGTGCCAGCAGCAGAGGGACGGGGGAAGCTTTCTTT. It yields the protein CASSRGTGEAFF.

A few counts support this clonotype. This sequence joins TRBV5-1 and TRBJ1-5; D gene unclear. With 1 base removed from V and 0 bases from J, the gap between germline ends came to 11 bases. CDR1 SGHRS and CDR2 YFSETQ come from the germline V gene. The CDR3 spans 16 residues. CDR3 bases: TGCGCCAGCAGCTTGAGGCGGAACCATAGCAATCAGCCCCAGCATTTT. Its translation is CASSLRRNHSNQPQHF. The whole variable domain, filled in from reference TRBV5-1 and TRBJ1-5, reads KAGVTQTPRYLIKTRGQQVTLSCSPISGHRSVSWYQQTPGQGLQFLFEYFSETQRNKGNFPGRFSGRQFSNSRSEMNVSTLELGDSALYLCASSLRRNHSNQPQHFGDGTRLSIL.

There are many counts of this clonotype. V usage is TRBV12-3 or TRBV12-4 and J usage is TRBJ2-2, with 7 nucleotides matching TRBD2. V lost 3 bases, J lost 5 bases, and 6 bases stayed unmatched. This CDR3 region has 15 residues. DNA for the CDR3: TGTGCCAGCAGTTTTGTCGGGGGGAGGACCGGGGAGCTGTTTTTT. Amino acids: CASSFVGGRTGELFF.

CDR3 amino acids: CASSRGGGVYEQYF. DNA of the CDR3: TGCGCCAGCAGCCGCGGAGGAGGGGTATACGAGCAGTACTTC. The chain joins TRBV4-1 to TRBJ2-7; tentative D call: TRBD2 (6 bases). Trimming cost V 4 bases and J 4 bases, with 14 bases left between them. CDR3 length equals 14 residues. The germline gives CDR1 MGHRA, CDR2 YSYEKL.

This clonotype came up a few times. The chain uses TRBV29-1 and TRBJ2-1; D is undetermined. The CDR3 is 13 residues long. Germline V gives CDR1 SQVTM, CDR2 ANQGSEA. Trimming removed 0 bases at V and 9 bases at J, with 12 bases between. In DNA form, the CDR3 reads TGCAGCGTTGAAGATCTTGGAATCAGTGAGCAGTTCTTC. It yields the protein CSVEDLGISEQFF.

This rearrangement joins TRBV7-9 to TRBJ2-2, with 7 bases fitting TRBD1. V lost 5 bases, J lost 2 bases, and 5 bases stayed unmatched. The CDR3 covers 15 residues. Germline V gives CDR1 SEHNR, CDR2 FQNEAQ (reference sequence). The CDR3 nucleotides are TGTGCCAGCAGCCCGACAGGGCGAAACACCGGGGAGCTGTTTTTT. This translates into CASSPTGRNTGELFF.

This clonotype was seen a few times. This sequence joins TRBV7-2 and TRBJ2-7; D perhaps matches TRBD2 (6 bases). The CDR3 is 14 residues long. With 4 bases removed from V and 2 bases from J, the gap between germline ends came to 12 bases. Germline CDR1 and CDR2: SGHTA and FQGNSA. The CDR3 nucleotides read TGTGCCAGCAGCTCAGGACTAAGTCCCTACGAGCAGTACGTC. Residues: CASSSGLSPYEQYV.